This note documents a single T cell receptor (beta chain) sequence. As yet, its antigen is unknown. The sample comes from a study of CD8 T cells in Susac syndrome. Reverse transcription of roughly 0.5 to 1 ug RNA used random hexamers. MiXCR, applied by TCRdb to the immunoSEQ multiplex PCR reads, yields one record per CDR3 protein. This sample has approximately 79,000 distinct CDR3 sequences, with 85% to 95% found just once. Study findings and constraints: CD8+ clonal expansion in Susac peaked in TEMRA cells and active patients.

The CD8+ and CD4+ T cells were isolated magnetically using a negative isolation approach, whereas the TEMRA cells were enriched by FACS. V was cut by 4 bases and J by 3 bases, with 12 bases left in between. Germline V gene lookup returns CDR1 MGHRA and CDR2 YSYEKL. The CDR3 loop spans 15 amino acids. The V call is TRBV4-1, the J call TRBJ2-2; the D gene is possibly TRBD1 (6 bases). The sequence derives from a human donor with Susac syndrome. The sample was CD8+ T cells from PBMCs. The CDR3 loop reads CASSPNPGDTGELFF. CDR3 bases: TGCGCCAGCAGCCCCAACCCAGGGGACACCGGGGAGCTGTTTTTT.